This TCR beta chain was identified in a study of OX40 agonist ivuxolimab in advanced cancers. Study context: At 82.7% male, the cohort had a mean age of approximately 60 years, ranging from about 23 to 79.

The repertoire was sequenced with immunoSEQ multiplex PCR; TCRdb's copy has only in-frame clones and lacks some. The table records tens of thousands of clones, under 85% of them present only once. Trimming took off 6 bases at V and 5 bases at J, with 10 bases between the two ends. CDR3 size: 12 residues. The J gene is TRBJ1-2, the V gene TRBV23-1; no reliable D call. TRBV23-1 is designated an ORF whose function remains uncertain. This receptor was identified in an adult with an advanced solid tumor such as melanoma, head and neck, liver or kidney cancer. This sample comprised CD4+ or CD8+ T cells sorted from blood, obtained in a trial of the OX40 agonist ivuxolimab. The CDR3 DNA follows: TGCGCCAGCAGCCCGCGGGCGTATGGCTACACCTTC. Residues: CASSPRAYGYTF.